A single sample is the source of the 5 T cell receptor beta chains below, sequenced in a study of cytotoxic CD8 clonotypes in ibrutinib-treated CLL. Produced via immunoSEQ multiplex PCR; TCRdb's table is partial and in-frame only. This sample yields 100,000 to 150,000 clones, of which 80% to 90% are seen a single time; around 2.1% belongs to the top ten. The input for sequencing was PBMCs, taken after 24 months of ibrutinib treatment. The receptors shown here come from a human donor with chronic lymphocytic leukemia.

This chain uses TRBV7-2 with TRBJ2-7; 7 nucleotides align to TRBD1. The junction had 8 bases not matched to a gene; V was cut back by 4 bases and J by 2 bases. CDR1 and CDR2 from the germline V gene are SGHTA and FQGNSA. The CDR3 contains 15 residues. The CDR3 bases are TGTGCCAGCAGCTCCCGGACAGGAAAAGCCTACGAGCAGTACTTC. This translates into CASSSRTGKAYEQYF. Variable domain in full (rest from reference TRBV7-2 and TRBJ2-7): GAGVSQSPSNKVTEKGKDVELRCDPISGHTALYWYRQSLGQGLEFLIYFQGNSAPDKSGLPSDRFSAERTGGSVSTLTIQRTQQEDSAVYLCASSSRTGKAYEQYFGPGTRLTVT.

This clone was recorded once. This chain uses TRBV10-3 with TRBJ1-1; no firm D call. The V gene's germline CDR1 is ENHRY and CDR2 SYGVKD. The CDR3 spans 13 residues. V was cut by 3 bases and J by 0 bases, with 5 bases left in between. CDR3: CAISERVNTEAFF. In DNA, the CDR3 is TGTGCCATCAGTGAACGCGTGAACACTGAAGCTTTCTTT.

The rearrangement uses TRBV9 and TRBJ2-3; 11 bases map to TRBD1. CDR1 is SGDLS and CDR2 is YYNGEE in the germline V gene. Trimming removed 4 bases from V and 4 bases from J; junction bases left unmatched: 11. The CDR3 covers 17 residues. The CDR3 sequence: CASSTHSGTGGADTQYF. The CDR3, as DNA: TGTGCCAGCAGCACCCACTCCGGGACAGGGGGGGCAGATACGCAGTATTTT.

V is TRBV28 and J is TRBJ1-2; the D gene is possibly TRBD1 (5 bases). Trimming took 1 base from V and 3 from J, leaving 9 bases between them. Germline V gives CDR1 MDHEN, CDR2 SYDVKM. CDR3 length equals 14 residues. The CDR3 spells CASSLSQDYYGYTF. In DNA form, the CDR3 reads TGTGCCAGCAGTTTATCACAGGATTACTATGGCTACACCTTC.

The J gene is TRBJ1-2, the V gene TRBV6-1; D gene uncertain. Germline CDR1 reads MNHNS; CDR2 reads SASEGT. V dropped 3 bases and J dropped 6 bases, with 14 bases sitting between them. This CDR3 has 14 amino acids. CDR3 residues: CASSEGGLKNGYTF. The DNA for the CDR3 is TGTGCCAGCAGTGAGGGTGGACTTAAAAATGGCTACACCTTC.